Listed below are T cell receptor beta chains from one sample, sequenced in a study of blood T cell repertoires in COVID-19. Sequencing used immunoSEQ multiplex PCR; TCRdb keeps in-frame clones, though not all of them. The table records under 200,000 clones, around 83% of them present only once. The sequenced material came from peripheral blood. Every receptor here comes from a man between 18 and 29 years old with acute or convalescent COVID-19. CDR3s include the opening cysteine and the closing phenylalanine or tryptophan. D genes are given only for firm matches. Clone size appears in some rows only: once, few, many, or a class for an expanded clone.

clone_size cdr3_length j_call v_call d_call cdr3_aa cdr3_nt
NA 14 TRBJ1-2 TRBV3-1/TRBV3-2 TRBD1 CASSPLTGGGGYTF TGTGCCAGCAGCCCACTGACAGGGGGGGGAGGCTACACCTTC
NA 14 TRBJ2-1 TRBV5-5 TRBD2 CASSLAATSGGVFF TGTGCCAGCAGCTTGGCCGCGACTAGCGGGGGTGTGTTCTTC
NA 13 TRBJ1-3 TRBV6-5 NA CASSSLVANTIYF TGTGCCAGCAGTTCCTTGGTGGCAAACACCATATATTTT
NA 16 TRBJ2-1 TRBV7-9 TRBD1 CASSAGRTGMDNEQFF TGTGCCAGCAGCGCGGGCAGGACAGGGATGGACAATGAGCAGTTCTTC
NA 14 TRBJ1-2 TRBV30 TRBD1 CAWSIRGLGYGYTF TGTGCCTGGAGTATTAGGGGGCTAGGCTATGGCTACACCTTC
NA 14 TRBJ1-2 TRBV3-1/TRBV3-2 NA CASSFLGGNYGYTF TGTGCCAGCAGCTTCCTGGGGGGGAACTATGGCTACACCTTC
NA 15 TRBJ1-3 TRBV6-5 NA CASSSQGISGNTIYF TGTGCCAGCAGTTCCCAGGGGATCTCTGGAAACACCATATATTTT
NA 19 TRBJ1-4 TRBV5-1 TRBD1 CASSLVLAGGYATNEKLFF TGCGCCAGCAGCCTCGTCCTGGCAGGGGGCTATGCAACTAATGAAAAACTGTTTTTT
NA 16 TRBJ1-3 TRBV11-2 NA CASVKSRASYGNTIYF TGTGCCAGCGTCAAGTCCAGGGCCTCTTATGGAAACACCATATATTTT
NA 17 TRBJ2-1 TRBV30 NA CAWSVPIRQGLSITQFF TGTGCCTGGAGTGTACCCATTCGACAGGGACTCTCTATAACGCAGTTCTTC
NA 14 TRBJ1-1 TRBV18 TRBD1 CASSPKTGATEAFF TGTGCCAGCTCACCAAAAACAGGGGCGACTGAAGCTTTCTTT
few 15 TRBJ1-6 TRBV30 NA CAWSPPTAEYSPLHF TGTGCCTGGAGTCCACCGACAGCCGAGTATTCACCCCTCCACTTT
NA 15 TRBJ2-3 TRBV2 NA CASSAQGLSTDTQYF TGTGCCAGCAGTGCTCAGGGTCTTAGCACAGATACGCAGTATTTT
NA 15 TRBJ1-1 TRBV9 TRBD1 CASSVSGDRDTEAFF TGTGCCAGCAGCGTATCCGGGGACAGGGACACTGAAGCTTTCTTT
once 14 TRBJ2-5 TRBV24-1 NA CATSTTGTQETQYF TGTGCCACCAGCACGACGGGAACACAAGAGACCCAGTACTTC
NA 18 TRBJ2-1 TRBV4-1 TRBD2 CASSQAQTRTSGDNEQFF TGCGCCAGCAGCCAAGCACAGACTAGGACTAGCGGGGACAATGAGCAGTTCTTC
NA 12 TRBJ2-2 TRBV7-9 NA CASSLDTRELFF TGTGCCAGCAGCTTAGACACCAGGGAGCTGTTTTTT
NA 16 TRBJ2-2 TRBV15 TRBD1 CATSASGTGHTGELFF TGTGCCACCAGCGCTTCCGGGACAGGGCATACCGGGGAGCTGTTTTTT
NA 15 TRBJ1-4 TRBV30 NA CAWRAPGGANEKLFF TGTGCCTGGAGAGCCCCCGGGGGGGCTAATGAAAAACTGTTTTTT
NA 13 TRBJ1-4 TRBV30 NA CAWRGQPNEKLFF TGTGCCTGGAGGGGACAACCTAATGAAAAACTGTTTTTT
NA 14 TRBJ1-2 TRBV25-1 NA CASHPSWREGGYTF TGTGCCAGCCACCCTTCTTGGAGGGAGGGTGGCTACACCTTC
NA 12 TRBJ2-3 TRBV6-2/TRBV6-3 NA CASRPRADTQYF TGTGCCAGCAGACCTCGAGCAGATACGCAGTATTTT
NA 14 TRBJ2-7 TRBV11-2 NA CASSLEGQLYEQYF TGTGCCAGCAGCTTAGAGGGCCAACTCTACGAGCAGTACTTC
few 14 TRBJ2-3 TRBV6-4 TRBD1 CASSEQGAGDTQYF TGTGCCAGCAGTGAACAGGGGGCTGGGGATACGCAGTATTTT
NA 12 TRBJ2-1 TRBV5-4 NA CASSLGGDEQFF TGTGCCAGCAGCTTGGGAGGAGATGAGCAGTTCTTC
once 13 TRBJ1-2 TRBV30 NA CAWSLGRGGGYTF TGTGCCTGGAGCCTAGGTAGAGGGGGAGGCTACACCTTC
once 14 TRBJ1-2 TRBV27 TRBD1 CASSPMTGSYGYTF TGTGCCAGCAGTCCGATGACAGGGTCCTATGGCTACACCTTC
NA 16 TRBJ2-5 TRBV7-6 NA CASSPRAGGLPGAQYF TGTGCCAGCAGCCCGAGGGCCGGGGGACTGCCAGGAGCCCAGTACTTC
NA 16 TRBJ1-2 TRBV7-2 NA CASSSRAGGYNYGYTF TGTGCCAGCAGCTCCCGGGCGGGGGGGTATAACTATGGCTACACCTTC
once 14 TRBJ2-2 TRBV19 TRBD1 CASSVPTGPGELFF TGTGCCAGTAGTGTGCCGACAGGGCCCGGGGAGCTGTTTTTT
NA 17 TRBJ2-1 TRBV7-6 TRBD2 CASSSQPSPGGLVEQFF TGTGCCAGCAGCTCTCAACCCAGCCCGGGGGGTTTGGTTGAGCAGTTCTTC
NA 13 TRBJ2-5 TRBV7-9 NA CASSRTGSETQYF TGTGCCAGCAGCCGAACAGGGTCCGAGACCCAGTACTTC
once 14 TRBJ1-1 TRBV19 TRBD1 CASSSTGGRTEAFF TGTGCCAGTAGCAGCACAGGGGGCCGGACTGAAGCTTTCTTT
NA 15 TRBJ1-3 TRBV11-2 NA CASSPRGSEGNTIYF TGTGCCAGCAGCCCACGGGGTAGCGAGGGAAACACCATATATTTT
once 19 TRBJ2-7 TRBV27 TRBD1 CASSSLRGRALDDRYEQYF TGTGCCAGCAGTTCACTCAGGGGGCGCGCCCTAGACGATCGGTACGAGCAGTACTTC
NA 15 TRBJ1-1 TRBV7-6 TRBD1 CASSLGRQGGTEAFF TGTGCCAGCAGCTTAGGTAGACAGGGCGGGACTGAAGCTTTCTTT
NA 16 TRBJ1-2 TRBV4-1 NA CASSQEMGARSYGYTF TGCGCCAGCAGCCAAGAAATGGGGGCGCGAAGCTATGGCTACACCTTC
NA 18 TRBJ1-1 TRBV14 NA CASSPARGRERLYTEAFF TGTGCCAGCAGCCCGGCACGAGGTCGGGAGAGGTTGTACACTGAAGCTTTCTTT
NA 14 TRBJ1-3 TRBV19 TRBD1 CASSTQGAGNTIYF TGTGCCAGTAGCACCCAGGGGGCTGGAAACACCATATATTTT
NA 16 TRBJ1-4 TRBV9 TRBD1 CASSVGSAGGREKLFF TGTGCCAGCAGCGTAGGCTCGGCAGGGGGCCGGGAAAAACTGTTTTTT
NA 11 TRBJ2-2 TRBV30 NA CAWTGTGELFF TGTGCCTGGACAGGCACCGGGGAGCTGTTTTTT
NA 15 TRBJ2-3 TRBV7-2 TRBD2 CASSLSGGATDTQYF TGTGCCAGCAGTCTTAGCGGGGGGGCCACAGATACGCAGTATTTT
NA 14 TRBJ1-5 TRBV27 NA CASSLIGGRQPQHF TGTGCCAGCAGCCTAATAGGAGGTAGGCAGCCCCAGCATTTT
NA 19 TRBJ2-3 TRBV5-1 TRBD2 CASSPKRPSGVHSTDTQYF TGCGCCAGCAGCCCCAAAAGGCCTAGCGGGGTTCATAGCACAGATACGCAGTATTTT
NA 13 TRBJ2-7 TRBV11-2 NA CASRWTASYEQYF TGTGCCAGCCGCTGGACAGCCTCCTACGAGCAGTACTTC
NA 17 TRBJ2-1 TRBV19 TRBD2 CASSMLRLAGGGNEQFF TGTGCCAGTAGTATGCTCCGGCTAGCGGGGGGAGGCAATGAGCAGTTCTTC
NA 14 TRBJ1-2 TRBV2 NA CASSFRTASYGYTF TGTGCCAGCAGCTTTAGGACAGCTTCCTATGGCTACACCTTC
NA 13 TRBJ2-7 TRBV3-1/TRBV3-2 TRBD1 CASGGQGTYEQYF TGTGCCAGCGGGGGACAGGGTACCTACGAGCAGTACTTC
NA 14 TRBJ1-1 TRBV7-9 TRBD1 CASRMTGVNTEAFF TGTGCCAGCAGGATGACAGGGGTGAACACTGAAGCTTTCTTT
once 15 TRBJ1-2 TRBV19 TRBD1 CASSIQGARDYGYTF TGTGCCAGTAGTATACAGGGGGCGAGGGACTATGGCTACACCTTC
NA 14 TRBJ1-1 TRBV11-3 NA CASSLDGPETEAFF TGTGCCAGCAGCTTAGATGGCCCGGAGACTGAAGCTTTCTTT
few 14 TRBJ1-4 TRBV6-5 NA CASTTGFTNEKLFF TGTGCCAGCACTACAGGGTTTACTAATGAAAAACTGTTTTTT
NA 15 TRBJ1-1 TRBV7-8 NA CASRLGSGSGTEAFF TGTGCCAGCAGACTGGGCTCAGGGTCGGGCACTGAAGCTTTCTTT
NA 15 TRBJ1-2 TRBV5-8 TRBD1 CASTRGTETIYGYTF TGTGCCAGCACCCGGGGGACAGAAACAATCTATGGCTACACCTTC
NA 14 TRBJ2-1 TRBV5-1 TRBD1 CASSGQGAVNEQFF TGCGCCAGCAGTGGTCAGGGGGCGGTTAATGAGCAGTTCTTC